These 16 T cell receptor beta chains share one sample of origin, sequenced in a study of control samples from healthy donors and cancer patients. TCRdb keeps only in-frame clones here, not all; method: immunoSEQ multiplex PCR. The sample lists under 150,000 clones; about 89% were seen once. Material for sequencing was blood. These receptors originate from a man aged 25-40 years in good health.

The chain recombines TRBV7-3 with TRBJ2-1, with 13 bases matching TRBD2. The CDR3 spans 15 residues. In germline, CDR1 is SGHTA, CDR2 FQGTGA. J lost 7 bases, V lost 4 bases, and 4 bases had no gene match. The CDR3 sequence: CASSSGLAGINEQFF. CDR3 sequence (DNA): TGTGCCAGCAGCTCGGGACTAGCGGGGATAAATGAGCAGTTCTTC.

The V gene is TRBV7-2, the J gene TRBJ2-3, with a possible D match to TRBD2 (6 bases). With 1 base removed from V and 2 bases from J, the gap between germline ends came to 13 bases. The CDR3 has 16 amino acids. CDR1 is SGHTA and CDR2 is FQGNSA in the germline V gene. The CDR3 sequence is CASSLVGLALTDTQYF. The DNA of the CDR3 is TGTGCCAGCAGCTTAGTTGGGCTAGCGCTCACAGATACGCAGTATTTT.

Worth noting for this clone: Being one base from a much bigger clone, this may be a read error. The genes are TRBV7-3 and TRBJ2-5; D perhaps matches TRBD2 (6 bases). Trimming left V 3 bases short and J 5 bases short, with 7 bases between. This CDR3 region has 12 residues. Germline lookup yields CDR1 SGHTA and CDR2 FQGTGA. The DNA of the CDR3 is TGTGCCAGCAGCTTGGCGGGGGAGACCCAGTACTTC. Amino acids: CASSLAGETQYF.

This rearrangement joins TRBV6-5 to TRBJ2-5, with D maybe TRBD2 (5 bases). CDR1 is MNHEY and CDR2 is SVGAGI in the germline V gene. The V end was cut by 6 bases, the J end by 5 bases, with 13 bases between. The CDR3 loop spans 13 amino acids. The CDR3 is CASSLRGAETQYF. The CDR3 nucleotides are TGTGCCAGCAGCCTACGGGGAGCCGAGACCCAGTACTTC.

The CDR3 region is CASRPGGPQETQYF. The CDR3 bases are TGTGCCAGCAGGCCCGGGGGGCCCCAAGAGACCCAGTACTTC. The rearrangement links TRBV7-2 to TRBJ2-5; a possible D gene is TRBD2 (7 bases). Germline CDR1 and CDR2: SGHTA and FQGNSA. The V and J ends lost 6 bases and 1 base respectively, with 12 bases between them. The CDR3 length is 14 residues.

V is TRBV11-2 and J is TRBJ2-1; 11 bases are a match to TRBD1. Germline-derived CDR1 and CDR2 are SGHAT and FQNNGV. CDR3 length: 13 amino acids. Trimming took 5 bases from V and 7 from J; bases not matched to a gene: 1. The CDR3 loop is CASSRDRGNEQFF. The CDR3 DNA sequence: TGTGCCAGCAGCCGGGACAGGGGGAATGAGCAGTTCTTC.

V is TRBV5-6 and J is TRBJ2-1; D uncertain. The V and J ends lost 7 bases and 6 bases respectively, with 17 bases between them. This CDR3 contains 14 residues. CDR1 and CDR2 (germline): SGHDT, YYEEEE. The CDR3: CASAWTPGPNEQFF. CDR3 coding DNA: TGTGCCAGCGCGTGGACGCCCGGGCCCAATGAGCAGTTCTTC. Based on the CDR3 plus reference TRBV5-6 and TRBJ2-1, the full variable domain is DAGVTQSPTHLIKTRGQQVTLRCSPKSGHDTVSWYQQALGQGPQFIFQYYEEEERQRGNFPDRFSGHQFPNYSSELNVNALLLGDSALYLCASAWTPGPNEQFFGPGTRLTVL.

V gene TRBV15 combines with J gene TRBJ1-1; D gene uncertain. Germline loops: CDR1 LNHNV, CDR2 YYDKDF (reference sequence). With 0 bases removed from V and 2 bases from J, the gap between germline ends came to 13 bases. The CDR3 runs 16 residues. CDR3 coding DNA: TGTGCCACCAGCAGAGATTGGAGAGAGAGAAACACTGAAGCTTTCTTT. The encoded protein is CATSRDWRERNTEAFF.

As for this clone: Compared with germline, one end of the junction differs, possibly owing to a read error. The chain couples TRBV11-2 to TRBJ2-7; D gene ambiguous. Germline V CDR1 and CDR2: SGHAT, FQNNGV. The CDR3 runs to 15 residues. In DNA, the CDR3 is TGTGCCAGCAGGTTAGGTTTGGGTGATTTCTACGAGCAGTACTTC. Translating gives CASRLGLGDFYEQYF.

This chain links TRBV20-1 with TRBJ2-1, with D possibly matching TRBD2 (5 bases). The CDR3 is 11 amino acids. Per the germline V gene, CDR1 is DFQATT and CDR2 is SNEGSKA (reference sequence). Trimming left V 6 bases short and J 8 bases short, with 11 bases between. The CDR3 DNA follows: TGCAGTGCCGCGCTCGGGGATGAGCAGTTCTTC. Encoded protein: CSAALGDEQFF.

This chain uses TRBV5-1 with TRBJ1-4; D possibly corresponds to TRBD1 (6 bases). Trimming left V 0 bases short and J 5 bases short, with 14 bases between. Per the germline V gene, CDR1 is SGHRS and CDR2 is YFSETQ. CDR3 size: 16 residues. The CDR3 DNA follows: TGCGCCAGCAGCTTGGCCGGTAGGGGGGAGAATGAAAAACTGTTTTTT. The encoded protein is CASSLAGRGENEKLFF.

The chain carries TRBV7-3 and TRBJ2-5, with D perhaps TRBD2 (6 bases). Germline-derived CDR1 and CDR2 are SGHTA and FQGTGA. The length of the CDR3 is 15 residues. The ends were cut back, 5 bases at V and 1 base at J, with 14 bases in the middle. The CDR3 is CASSRRTTSQETQYF. The CDR3 DNA reads TGTGCCAGCAGCCGACGGACTACCTCCCAAGAGACCCAGTACTTC.

The sample holds one count of this clone. The sample contains more than one DNA sequence encoding this CDR3. The rearrangement joins TRBV9 to TRBJ2-5, with 7 bases that match TRBD2. V shed 0 bases, J shed 2 bases, and the junction held 4 bases outside the gene matches. CDR1 is SGDLS and CDR2 is YYNGEE in the germline V gene. The CDR3 has 15 residues. Written as DNA, the CDR3 is TGTGCCAGCAGCGTAGGAGGGCGGGGGCAAGAGACCCAGTACTTC. As protein: CASSVGGRGQETQYF.

The chain uses TRBV29-1 and TRBJ1-3, with 7 bases aligning to TRBD1. CDR1 and CDR2 (germline): SQVTM, ANQGSEA. The junction had 4 bases not matched to a gene; V was cut back by 6 bases and J by 2 bases. The CDR3 sequence is 13 residues long. This chain's CDR3 is CSVGTATGNTIYF. The CDR3, as DNA: TGCAGCGTGGGGACAGCCACTGGAAACACCATATATTTT.

The sample holds one count of this clone. The chain carries TRBV24-1 and TRBJ1-3, with no clear D. There are 13 residues in the CDR3. The germline CDR1 and CDR2 sequences are KGHDR and SFDVKD. V shed 8 bases and J shed 0 bases, with 7 bases lying between them. CDR3 in amino acids: CATTSGSGNTIYF. Here the CDR3 DNA reads TGTGCCACCACTTCGGGCTCTGGAAACACCATATATTTT.

The chain couples TRBV19 to TRBJ2-1, with TRBD2 matching over 8 bases. From germline, CDR1 is LNHDA and CDR2 SQIVND (reference sequence). The CDR3 covers 16 residues. With 3 bases clipped from V and 2 bases from J, the junction kept 6 bases outside the gene matches. This CDR3 is CASSIQSGGTYNEQFF. The CDR3 region has the DNA TGTGCCAGTAGTATCCAGTCGGGAGGGACCTACAATGAGCAGTTCTTC.